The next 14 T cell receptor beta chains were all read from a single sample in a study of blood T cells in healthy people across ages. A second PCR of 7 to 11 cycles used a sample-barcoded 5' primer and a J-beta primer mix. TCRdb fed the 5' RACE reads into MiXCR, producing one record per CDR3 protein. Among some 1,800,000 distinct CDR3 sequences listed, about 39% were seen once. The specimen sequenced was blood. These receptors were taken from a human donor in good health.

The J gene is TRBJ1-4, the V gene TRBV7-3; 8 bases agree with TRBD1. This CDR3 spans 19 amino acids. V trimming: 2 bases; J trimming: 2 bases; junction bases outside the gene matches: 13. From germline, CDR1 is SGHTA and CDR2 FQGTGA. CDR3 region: CASSLGLGDRFATNEKLFF. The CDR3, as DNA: TGTGCCAGCAGCTTAGGGTTGGGGGACAGGTTTGCGACTAATGAAAAACTGTTTTTT. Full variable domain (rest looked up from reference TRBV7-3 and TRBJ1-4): GAGVSQTPSNKVTEKGKYVELRCDPISGHTALYWYRQSLGQGPEFLIYFQGTGAADDSGLPNDRFFAVRPEGSVSTLKIQRTERGDSAVYLCASSLGLGDRFATNEKLFFGSGTQLSVL.

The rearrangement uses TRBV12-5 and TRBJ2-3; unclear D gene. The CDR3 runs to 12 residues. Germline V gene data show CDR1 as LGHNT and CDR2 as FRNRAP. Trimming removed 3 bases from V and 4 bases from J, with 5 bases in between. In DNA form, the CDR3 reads TGTGCTAGTGGTTTTCGTCCAGATACGCAGTATTTT. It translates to CASGFRPDTQYF.

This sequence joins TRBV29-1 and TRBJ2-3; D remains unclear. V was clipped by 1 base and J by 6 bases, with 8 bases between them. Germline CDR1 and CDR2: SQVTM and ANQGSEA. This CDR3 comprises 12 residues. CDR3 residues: CSVEVESDTQYF. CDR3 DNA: TGCAGCGTTGAAGTTGAGTCCGATACGCAGTATTTT.

CDR3: CASSLGSTQPPYGYTF. CDR3 bases: TGTGCCAGCAGCTTAGGATCTACCCAACCACCCTATGGCTACACCTTC. The chain joins TRBV7-2 to TRBJ1-2; D is undetermined. Germline V lookup: CDR1 SGHTA, CDR2 FQGNSA. This CDR3 is built from 16 residues. Trimming took 1 base from V and 4 from J, leaving 16 bases between them.

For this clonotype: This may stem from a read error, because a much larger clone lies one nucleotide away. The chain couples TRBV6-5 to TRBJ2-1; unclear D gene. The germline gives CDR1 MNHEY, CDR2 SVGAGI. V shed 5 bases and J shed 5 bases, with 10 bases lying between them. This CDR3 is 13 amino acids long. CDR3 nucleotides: TGTGCCAGCAGTCCGCAACTCGACAATGAGCAGTTCTTC. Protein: CASSPQLDNEQFF.

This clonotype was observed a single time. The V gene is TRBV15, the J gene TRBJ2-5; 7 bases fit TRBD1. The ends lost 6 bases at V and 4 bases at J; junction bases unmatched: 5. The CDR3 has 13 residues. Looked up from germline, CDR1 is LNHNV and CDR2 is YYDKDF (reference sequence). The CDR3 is CATRRGLGETQYF. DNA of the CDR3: TGTGCCACCAGGAGGGGGCTTGGAGAGACCCAGTACTTC.

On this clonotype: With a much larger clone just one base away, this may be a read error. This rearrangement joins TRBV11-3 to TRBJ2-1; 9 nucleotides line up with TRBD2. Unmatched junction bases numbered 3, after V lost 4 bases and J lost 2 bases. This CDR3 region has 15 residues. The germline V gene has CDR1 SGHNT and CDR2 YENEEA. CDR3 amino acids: CASSWLAGAYNEQFF. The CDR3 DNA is TGTGCCAGCAGCTGGTTAGCGGGGGCCTACAATGAGCAGTTCTTC.

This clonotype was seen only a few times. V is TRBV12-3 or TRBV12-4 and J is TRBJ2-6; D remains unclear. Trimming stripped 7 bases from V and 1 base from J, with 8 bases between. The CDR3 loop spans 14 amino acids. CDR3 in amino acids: CASTEISGANVLTF. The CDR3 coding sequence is TGTGCCAGCACCGAAATATCTGGGGCCAACGTCCTGACTTTC.

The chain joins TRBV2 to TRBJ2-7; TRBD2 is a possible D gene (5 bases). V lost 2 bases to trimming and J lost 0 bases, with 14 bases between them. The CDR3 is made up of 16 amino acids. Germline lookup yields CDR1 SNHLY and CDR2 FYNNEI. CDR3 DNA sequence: TGTGCCAGCAGTGAATTGGAGGTCACTTTCTCCTACGAGCAGTACTTC. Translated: CASSELEVTFSYEQYF.

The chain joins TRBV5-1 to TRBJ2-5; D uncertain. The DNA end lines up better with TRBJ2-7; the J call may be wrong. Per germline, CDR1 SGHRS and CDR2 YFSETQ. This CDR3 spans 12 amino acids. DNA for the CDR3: TGCGCCAGCAGCGAACAGCAATACGAGCAGTACTTC. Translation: CASSEQQYEQYF.

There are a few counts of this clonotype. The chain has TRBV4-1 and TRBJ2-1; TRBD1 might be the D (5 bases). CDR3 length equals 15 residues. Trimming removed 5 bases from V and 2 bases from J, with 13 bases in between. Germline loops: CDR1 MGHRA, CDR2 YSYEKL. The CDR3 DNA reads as TGCGCCAGCAGCGAAGTTCAGGGTACCTACAATGAGCAGTTCTTC. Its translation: CASSEVQGTYNEQFF.

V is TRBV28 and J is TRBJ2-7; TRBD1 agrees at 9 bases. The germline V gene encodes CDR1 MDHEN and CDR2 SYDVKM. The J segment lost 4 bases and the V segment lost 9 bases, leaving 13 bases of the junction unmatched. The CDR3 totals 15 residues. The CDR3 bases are TGTGCCAGTCTTCCTCCGGGACAGGGTATTTACGAGCAGTACTTC. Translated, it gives CASLPPGQGIYEQYF. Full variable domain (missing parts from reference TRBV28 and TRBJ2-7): DVKVTQSSRYLVKRTGEKVFLECVQDMDHENMFWYRQDPGLGLRLIYFSYDVKMKEKGDIPEGYSVSREKKERFSLILESASTNQTSMYLCASLPPGQGIYEQYFGPGTRLTVT.

In nucleotides, the CDR3 is TGTGCCAGCAACCCAAACCCCTTCCACAATGAGCAGTTCTTC. Its protein is CASNPNPFHNEQFF. The chain combines TRBV12-3 or TRBV12-4 with TRBJ2-1; D unresolved. The ends were cut back, 7 bases at V and 5 bases at J, with 15 bases in the middle. The CDR3 has 14 amino acids.

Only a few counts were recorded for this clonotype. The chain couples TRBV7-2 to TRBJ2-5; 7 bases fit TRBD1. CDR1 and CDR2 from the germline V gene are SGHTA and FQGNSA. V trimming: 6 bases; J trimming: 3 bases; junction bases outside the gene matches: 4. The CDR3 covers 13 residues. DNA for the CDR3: TGTGCCAGCAGGACAGGGCCAGAAGAGACCCAGTACTTC. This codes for CASRTGPEETQYF.